The rows below give T cell receptor beta chains drawn from one sample of a study of response to subunit inactivated influenza vaccine. TCRdb recomputed calls from the RT-PCR reads with MiXCR, one row per CDR3 protein. The repertoire includes around 530,000 distinct CDR3 sequences, 10% to 15% of them detected once, and roughly 10% sits in the top ten. Here the sequenced sample was PBMCs from blood, taken on the day of vaccination. These receptors originate from a man aged 50 or older who received an inactivated influenza vaccine. CDR3s include the opening cysteine and the closing phenylalanine or tryptophan. Each record gives: V gene, D gene, J gene, clone size, CDR3 DNA, CDR3 protein. D genes are given only for firm matches. For some rows the clone size is stated as once, few or many, or as a class when expanded; others skip it.

v_gene: TRBV5-1; d_gene: TRBD1; j_gene: TRBJ2-7; abundance: -; CDR3nt: TGCGCCAGCAGCTTCGCCGGGACAGATTACGAGCAGTACTTC; CDR3aa: CASSFAGTDYEQYF
v_gene: TRBV12-3/TRBV12-4; d_gene: -; j_gene: TRBJ1-1; abundance: few; CDR3nt: TGTGCCAGCAGGCACAGGGAATTGAACACTGAAGCTTTCTTT; CDR3aa: CASRHRELNTEAFF
v_gene: TRBV4-2; d_gene: -; j_gene: TRBJ1-4; abundance: few; CDR3nt: TGTGCCAGCAGCCAAGAGGCCGTTCGGGTAACTAATGAAAAACTGTTTTTT; CDR3aa: CASSQEAVRVTNEKLFF
v_gene: TRBV25-1; d_gene: TRBD2; j_gene: TRBJ2-3; abundance: -; CDR3nt: TGTGCCAGCAGTAAGAGACTAGCGGGGGTCACAGATACGCAGTATTTT; CDR3aa: CASSKRLAGVTDTQYF
v_gene: TRBV14; d_gene: -; j_gene: TRBJ1-3; abundance: -; CDR3nt: TGTGCCAGCAGCCATCCCGGGTCGTCTGGAAACACCATATATTTT; CDR3aa: CASSHPGSSGNTIYF
v_gene: TRBV12-3/TRBV12-4; d_gene: -; j_gene: TRBJ1-2; abundance: many; CDR3nt: TGTGCCAGCAGTTTGGGACGGCAAGCTAACTATGGCTACACCTTC; CDR3aa: CASSLGRQANYGYTF
v_gene: TRBV12-3/TRBV12-4; d_gene: -; j_gene: TRBJ2-7; abundance: few; CDR3nt: TGTGCCAGCAGGCCGGGACTCACTAACTACGAGCAGTACTTC; CDR3aa: CASRPGLTNYEQYF
v_gene: TRBV7-2; d_gene: TRBD2; j_gene: TRBJ2-5; abundance: -; CDR3nt: TGTGCCAGCAGCTTAAAATACAGCGGGGGACAAGAGACCCAGTACTTC; CDR3aa: CASSLKYSGGQETQYF
v_gene: TRBV7-9; d_gene: -; j_gene: TRBJ2-3; abundance: -; CDR3nt: TGTGCCAGCAGTCGCCCCTTCAGGGATCCGGCAGATACGCAGTATTTT; CDR3aa: CASSRPFRDPADTQYF
v_gene: TRBV4-3; d_gene: TRBD2; j_gene: TRBJ2-5; abundance: -; CDR3nt: TGCGCCAGCAGCCAAGTGGCTAGCGGGGGCCCGCAGACCCAGTACTTC; CDR3aa: CASSQVASGGPQTQYF
v_gene: TRBV4-3; d_gene: TRBD1; j_gene: TRBJ2-2; abundance: -; CDR3nt: TGCGCCAGCAGCCAAATACCGACAGGGATCGGGGAGCTGTTTTTT; CDR3aa: CASSQIPTGIGELFF
v_gene: TRBV19; d_gene: -; j_gene: TRBJ2-1; abundance: few; CDR3nt: TGTGCCAGTAGTATAGATTGGAGCCCGGGACTCGGGGGAAACAATGAGCAGTTCTTC; CDR3aa: CASSIDWSPGLGGNNEQFF
v_gene: TRBV15; d_gene: -; j_gene: TRBJ2-3; abundance: -; CDR3nt: TGTGCCACCAGCAACCGAGCCCTCACAGATACGCAGTATTTT; CDR3aa: CATSNRALTDTQYF
v_gene: TRBV6-1; d_gene: -; j_gene: TRBJ2-7; abundance: -; CDR3nt: TGTGCCACCGGGGGACAGTTCGACTCCTACGAGCAGTACTTC; CDR3aa: CATGGQFDSYEQYF
v_gene: TRBV19; d_gene: TRBD1; j_gene: TRBJ1-5; abundance: many; CDR3nt: TGTGCCAGTAGTGCAACAGGGGTCCAGCCCCAGCATTTT; CDR3aa: CASSATGVQPQHF
v_gene: TRBV11-2; d_gene: TRBD2; j_gene: TRBJ2-1; abundance: -; CDR3nt: TGTGCCAGCAGCTTGTCCCTCCTAGCGGGAGGATCCTACAATGAGCAGTTCTTC; CDR3aa: CASSLSLLAGGSYNEQFF
v_gene: TRBV12-3/TRBV12-4; d_gene: -; j_gene: TRBJ2-2; abundance: many; CDR3nt: TGTGCCAGCAGTTTGGCCTCGCAATCCACCGGGGAGCTGTTTTTT; CDR3aa: CASSLASQSTGELFF
v_gene: TRBV18; d_gene: -; j_gene: TRBJ2-7; abundance: once; CDR3nt: TGTGCCAGCTCACTCTTTGGGACGAGGGAGCAGTACTTC; CDR3aa: CASSLFGTREQYF
v_gene: TRBV5-6; d_gene: -; j_gene: TRBJ2-4; abundance: -; CDR3nt: TGTGCCAGCAGCCCTCGGACTGCCTTGGCCAAAAACATTCAGTACTTC; CDR3aa: CASSPRTALAKNIQYF
v_gene: TRBV5-1; d_gene: -; j_gene: TRBJ2-1; abundance: -; CDR3nt: TGCGCCAGCAGCTCCCCCTACCACAATGAGCAGTTCTTC; CDR3aa: CASSSPYHNEQFF
v_gene: TRBV10-3; d_gene: -; j_gene: TRBJ2-7; abundance: few; CDR3nt: TGTGCCATCAGTGCCAACGGCGCCTACGAGCAGTACTTC; CDR3aa: CAISANGAYEQYF
v_gene: TRBV29-1; d_gene: -; j_gene: TRBJ1-1; abundance: many; CDR3nt: TGCAGCGGAACCCGGGTAACGGGTGAAGCTTTCTTT; CDR3aa: CSGTRVTGEAFF
v_gene: TRBV10-3; d_gene: -; j_gene: TRBJ2-1; abundance: few; CDR3nt: TGTGCCATCAGTGTGGACGACGGAACCGATGAGCAGTTCTTC; CDR3aa: CAISVDDGTDEQFF
v_gene: TRBV6-2/TRBV6-3; d_gene: -; j_gene: TRBJ2-5; abundance: -; CDR3nt: TGTGCCAGCAGCCCTCATCGCGGGTACCAAGAGACCCAGTACTTC; CDR3aa: CASSPHRGYQETQYF
v_gene: TRBV2; d_gene: -; j_gene: TRBJ2-3; abundance: -; CDR3nt: TGTGCCAGCGCGGGGAGAGATACGCAGTATTTT; CDR3aa: CASAGRDTQYF
v_gene: TRBV12-3/TRBV12-4; d_gene: -; j_gene: TRBJ1-2; abundance: few; CDR3nt: TGTGCCAGCAGTCGACTGCTCCCCTATGGCTACACCTTC; CDR3aa: CASSRLLPYGYTF
v_gene: TRBV4-3; d_gene: TRBD2; j_gene: TRBJ2-1; abundance: once; CDR3nt: TGCGCCAGCAGCCGGGAGTCGGGCCCAGCGGGGGAGCAGTTCTTC; CDR3aa: CASSRESGPAGEQFF
v_gene: TRBV20-1; d_gene: TRBD2; j_gene: TRBJ2-5; abundance: -; CDR3nt: TGCAGTGCTAGAGAACGGAGCGGGAGAGGGCAAGAGACCCAGTACTTC; CDR3aa: CSARERSGRGQETQYF
v_gene: TRBV5-1; d_gene: -; j_gene: TRBJ1-1; abundance: many; CDR3nt: TGCGCCAGCAGCTTGGCGGCCGCTAACACTGAAGCTTTCTTT; CDR3aa: CASSLAAANTEAFF
v_gene: TRBV18; d_gene: -; j_gene: TRBJ2-5; abundance: -; CDR3nt: TGTGCCAGCTCACCAGTCCAGATACAAGAGACCCAGTACTTC; CDR3aa: CASSPVQIQETQYF
v_gene: TRBV28; d_gene: TRBD2; j_gene: TRBJ2-1; abundance: few; CDR3nt: TGTGCCAGCAGTCCTTCTAGCGGACCCTACAATGAGCAGTTCTTC; CDR3aa: CASSPSSGPYNEQFF
v_gene: TRBV5-4; d_gene: TRBD1; j_gene: TRBJ2-3; abundance: few; CDR3nt: TGTGCCAGCAGCTTGTTGGCCCCGACAGGGACAGATACGCAGTATTTT; CDR3aa: CASSLLAPTGTDTQYF
v_gene: TRBV5-1; d_gene: -; j_gene: TRBJ2-7; abundance: many; CDR3nt: TGCGCCAGCAGCTTGGGGCGGGACTTCGCCTACGAGCAGTACTTC; CDR3aa: CASSLGRDFAYEQYF
v_gene: TRBV6-1; d_gene: -; j_gene: TRBJ2-3; abundance: few; CDR3nt: TGTGCCAGCAGTGTACAGGTTAAGGGCACAGATACGCAGTATTTT; CDR3aa: CASSVQVKGTDTQYF
v_gene: TRBV29-1; d_gene: -; j_gene: TRBJ2-5; abundance: -; CDR3nt: TGCAGCGTCAGGATGGGAGGGGGACCGCAAGAGACCCAGTACTTC; CDR3aa: CSVRMGGGPQETQYF
v_gene: TRBV20-1; d_gene: TRBD2; j_gene: TRBJ2-7; abundance: few; CDR3nt: TGCAGTGCTAGAGGGGGGGGAGACGAGCAGTACTTC; CDR3aa: CSARGGGDEQYF
v_gene: TRBV4-2; d_gene: -; j_gene: TRBJ2-1; abundance: few; CDR3nt: TGTGCCAGCAGCCAAACTCCAGGGCTTGAGCAGTTCTTC; CDR3aa: CASSQTPGLEQFF